These 20 T cell receptor beta chains share one sample of origin, sequenced in a study of CD8+ T cells in alopecia areata. Sequencing templates came from extracted RNA that was reverse transcribed into cDNA. Libraries were prepared by immunoSEQ multiplex PCR; TCRdb keeps only in-frame clonotypes and omits some of them. The sample yields about 130,000 clones, roughly 50% seen once. The sequences come from CD8+ T cells sorted from blood, collected at week 0. These receptors were obtained from a human donor with alopecia areata.

The chain joins TRBV27 to TRBJ2-1; D possibly corresponds to TRBD2 (5 bases). From germline, CDR1 is MNHEY and CDR2 SMNVEV (reference sequence). Trimming took off 4 bases at V and 2 bases at J, with 6 bases between the two ends. This CDR3 comprises 13 residues. CDR3 DNA sequence: TGTGCCAGCAGTTCGGGGACCTACAATGAGCAGTTCTTC. Translation gives CASSSGTYNEQFF.

In DNA, the CDR3 is TGCAGCGTTGAACCGGACAGTTCGGCGGGCTACACCTTC. Amino acid sequence: CSVEPDSSAGYTF. V and J are TRBV29-1 and TRBJ1-2; D perhaps matches TRBD1 (6 bases). This CDR3 comprises 13 residues. Per the germline V gene, CDR1 is SQVTM and CDR2 is ANQGSEA. V was pared by 2 bases and J by 8 bases, with 15 bases between.

The gene calls are TRBV30 and TRBJ2-1; 7 nucleotides match TRBD2. J lost 1 base, V lost 0 bases, and 0 bases had no gene match. This CDR3 region has 14 residues. Germline-derived CDR1 and CDR2 are GTSNPN and SVGIG (reference sequence). The CDR3 nucleotides read TGTGCCTGGAGTGTCGGGGGGTCCTACAATGAGCAGTTCTTC. This translates into CAWSVGGSYNEQFF. Full variable domain (missing parts from reference TRBV30 and TRBJ2-1): SQTIHQWPATLVQPVGSPLSLECTVEGTSNPNLYWYRQAAGRGLQLLFYSVGIGQISSEVPQNLSASRPQDRQFILSSKKLLLSDSGFYLCAWSVGGSYNEQFFGPGTRLTVL.

Here the CDR3 reads CASSLVGVLETQYF. The CDR3 DNA is TGTGCCAGCAGCTTAGTTGGCGTATTGGAGACCCAGTACTTC. This rearrangement joins TRBV7-8 to TRBJ2-5; D is undetermined. Trimming stripped 1 base from V and 5 bases from J, with 11 bases between. Germline assignment: CDR1 SGHVS and CDR2 FQNEAQ. The CDR3 length is 14 residues.

Here the CDR3 DNA reads TGTGCCAGCAGCTTAGCTAGGGTTCACTATGGCTACACCTTC. Its protein product is CASSLARVHYGYTF. The V gene is TRBV7-9, the J gene TRBJ1-2; D is unresolved. Germline CDR1 is SEHNR and CDR2 is FQNEAQ (reference sequence). With 0 bases removed from V and 3 bases from J, the gap between germline ends came to 8 bases. CDR3 length: 14 residues.

The rearrangement joins TRBV7-9 to TRBJ2-7, with D perhaps TRBD1 (5 bases). CDR1 and CDR2 (germline): SEHNR, FQNEAQ (reference sequence). Trimming pared 5 bases from V and 7 bases from J, leaving 12 bases between. The CDR3 is 12 amino acids. CDR3: CASSNQGGEQYF. Written as DNA, the CDR3 is TGTGCCAGCAGCAATCAGGGTGGGGAGCAGTACTTC.

The chain has TRBV2 and TRBJ1-2; D is ambiguous. V was clipped by 6 bases and J by 2 bases, with 1 base between them. The germline V gene has CDR1 SNHLY and CDR2 FYNNEI. This CDR3 region has 10 residues. This CDR3 is CASSNYGYTF. CDR3 coding DNA: TGTGCCAGCAGCAACTATGGCTACACCTTC. Combining the CDR3 with reference TRBV2 and TRBJ1-2 gives the whole variable domain EPEVTQTPSHQVTQMGQEVILRCVPISNHLYFYWYRQILGQKVEFLVSFYNNEISEKSEIFDDQFSVERPDGSNFTLKIRSTKLEDSAMYFCASSNYGYTFGSGTRLTVV.

The chain uses TRBV13 and TRBJ1-6, with 7 bases lining up with TRBD1. V gave up 3 bases and J gave up 7 bases; unmatched junction bases: 3. This CDR3 region has 14 residues. Germline V gene data show CDR1 as PRHDT and CDR2 as FYEKMQ (reference sequence). The DNA for the CDR3 is TGTGCCAGCAGCTTTGGACAGGAAAATTCACCCCTCCACTTT. It yields the protein CASSFGQENSPLHF.

The genes are TRBV15 and TRBJ2-5, with D unclear. This CDR3 is built from 15 residues. Germline loops: CDR1 LNHNV, CDR2 YYDKDF (reference sequence). Trimming removed 0 bases from V and 5 bases from J, with 13 bases in between. The CDR3: CATSRDDQERETQYF. CDR3 bases: TGTGCCACCAGCAGAGATGACCAGGAGAGGGAGACCCAGTACTTC.

V gene TRBV6-5 combines with J gene TRBJ1-2; D call uncertain. Germline lookup yields CDR1 MNHEY and CDR2 SVGAGI. The V end was cut by 0 bases, the J end by 3 bases, with 5 bases between. The CDR3 is 13 amino acids. The CDR3 coding sequence is TGTGCCAGCAGTTACTCCGGGGACTATGGCTACACCTTC. It encodes CASSYSGDYGYTF.

The chain uses TRBV25-1 and TRBJ2-2; D not certain. CDR1 MGHDK and CDR2 SYGVNS come from the germline V gene. The CDR3 has 14 amino acids. V dropped 1 base and J dropped 1 base, with 4 bases sitting between them. The DNA for the CDR3 is TGTGCCAGCAGTGAATTGAGGAACACCGGGGAGCTGTTTTTT. Amino acids: CASSELRNTGELFF.

Only one count was recorded for this clone. V gene TRBV5-1 combines with J gene TRBJ1-2, with a possible D match to TRBD1 (6 bases). CDR3 length: 14 residues. The V end lost 3 bases, the J end lost 8 bases, and 17 bases lay between the germline ends. Germline V gives CDR1 SGHRS, CDR2 YFSETQ. In nucleotides, the CDR3 is TGCGCCAGCAGCTCCCAGGGGCCTCCAGAAGGCTACACCTTC. The encoded protein is CASSSQGPPEGYTF. Drawing the rest from reference TRBV5-1 and TRBJ1-2, the complete variable domain is KAGVTQTPRYLIKTRGQQVTLSCSPISGHRSVSWYQQTPGQGLQFLFEYFSETQRNKGNFPGRFSGRQFSNSRSEMNVSTLELGDSALYLCASSSQGPPEGYTFGSGTRLTVV.

Only a few counts were recorded for this clone. CDR3 region: CASRVGQSFYEQFF. CDR3 nucleotide sequence: TGTGCCAGTAGGGTGGGACAGAGTTTCTATGAGCAGTTCTTC. V is TRBV19 and J is TRBJ2-1; 7 positions match TRBD1. V gave up 6 bases and J gave up 8 bases; unmatched junction bases: 10. The CDR3 contains 14 residues. The germline V gene encodes CDR1 LNHDA and CDR2 SQIVND (reference sequence).

CDR3: CASSDRGSTEAFF. The CDR3 DNA reads TGTGCCAGCAGTGACAGGGGATCCACTGAAGCTTTCTTT. This chain joins TRBV27 and TRBJ1-1; 8 bases line up with TRBD1. The CDR3 is 13 amino acids. CDR1 is MNHEY, CDR2 SMNVEV, per germline (reference sequence). With 5 bases clipped from V and 4 bases from J, the junction kept 3 bases outside the gene matches.

This clone has more than one count but fewer than ten. The rearrangement uses TRBV5-6 and TRBJ2-7, with a possible D match to TRBD1 (6 bases). V was pared by 4 bases and J by 2 bases, with 16 bases between. Germline CDR1 and CDR2: SGHDT and YYEEEE. The CDR3 totals 15 residues. CDR3 nucleotide sequence: TGTGCCAGCAGCCCCGACCCGGACAGTCCCTACGAGCAGTACTTC. This encodes CASSPDPDSPYEQYF.

This clone came up a few times. The chain joins TRBV10-3 to TRBJ2-1, with a weak D call TRBD1 (6 bases). The V gene's germline CDR1 is ENHRY and CDR2 SYGVKD. The CDR3 sequence is 12 residues long. V was shortened by 3 bases and J by 8 bases, with 8 bases between the two germline ends. CDR3 residues: CAISDRGDEQFF. The CDR3 DNA follows: TGTGCCATCAGTGACAGGGGCGATGAGCAGTTCTTC.

The genes are TRBV9 and TRBJ2-1, with unresolved D. The length of the CDR3 is 13 residues. Trimming left V 0 bases short and J 5 bases short, with 6 bases between. The V gene's germline CDR1 is SGDLS and CDR2 YYNGEE. This chain's CDR3 is CASSVGAHNEQFF. CDR3 DNA: TGTGCCAGCAGCGTAGGAGCACACAATGAGCAGTTCTTC.

This clone was seen more than once but under ten times. For the CDR3, the DNA is TGTGCCAGCAGTTCACAGGGGTACACCTACGAGCAGTACTTC. As protein: CASSSQGYTYEQYF. The chain employs TRBV27 and TRBJ2-7, with 7 bases lining up with TRBD1. The CDR3 has 14 amino acids. J was trimmed by 2 bases and V by 4 bases; bases with no gene match: 5. Germline loops: CDR1 MNHEY, CDR2 SMNVEV (reference sequence).

The chain links TRBV7-9 to TRBJ2-7; either TRBD1 or TRBD2 may fit D (7 bases each). This CDR3 comprises 13 residues. CDR1 is SEHNR and CDR2 is FQNEAQ in the germline V gene (reference sequence). V shed 0 bases and J shed 6 bases, with 9 bases lying between them. CDR3 nucleotides: TGTGCCAGCAGCTTAGCCAGGGGGGGCGAGCAGTACTTC. It encodes CASSLARGGEQYF.

V gene TRBV29-1 combines with J gene TRBJ2-1; D remains unclear. Trimming removed 6 bases from V and 8 bases from J, with 8 bases in between. The CDR3 contains 10 residues. Germline CDR1 SQVTM, CDR2 ANQGSEA. The CDR3 protein is CSVLEDEQFF. CDR3 nucleotide sequence: TGCAGCGTCTTAGAAGATGAGCAGTTCTTC.